The T cell receptor beta chain under discussion was sequenced for a study of blood T cell repertoires in COVID-19. Turning to the study itself: COVID-19 samples, acute and convalescent, were from the United States, Italy and Spain. In each case, the material was cDNA or gDNA derived from T cells, B-cell-depleted T cells, or PBMCs.

TCRdb's copy holds only in-frame clones and misses some; the assay was immunoSEQ multiplex PCR. The sample consists of around 300,000 clones, around nine tenths of them appearing once. The study recruited people aged about 18 to 95 years across around 24 US areas. Each recovered donor of Cohort 3 presented with two negative PCRs, clearance, or symptom resolution. The V end lost 4 bases, the J end lost 0 bases, and 13 bases lay between the germline ends. This CDR3 comprises 15 residues. Germline lookup yields CDR1 SGHDT and CDR2 YYEEEE. The TCR sequence derives from a woman aged 35 to 49 who had recovered from COVID-19. The chain employs TRBV5-6 and TRBJ2-5, with TRBD1 as a possible D gene (5 bases). The sequenced material came from PBMCs or T cells enriched from blood (not recorded which). Here the CDR3 DNA reads TGTGCCAGCAGCGCAGGGATTACTGACCAAGAGACCCAGTACTTC. Its translation is CASSAGITDQETQYF.